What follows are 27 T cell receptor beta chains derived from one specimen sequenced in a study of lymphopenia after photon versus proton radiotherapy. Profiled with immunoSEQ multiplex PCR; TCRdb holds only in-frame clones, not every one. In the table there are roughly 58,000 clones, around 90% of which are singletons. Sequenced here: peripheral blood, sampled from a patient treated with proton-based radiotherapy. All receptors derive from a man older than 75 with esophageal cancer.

The CDR3 DNA reads TGTGCCAGCAGCGTGGACAGGGCTGAAAAACTGTTTTTT. It specifies CASSVDRAEKLFF. V is TRBV11-1 and J is TRBJ1-4, with 8 positions matching TRBD1. Germline V gene data show CDR1 as SGHAT and CDR2 as FQDESV (reference sequence). V lost 5 bases to trimming and J lost 7 bases; unmatched junction nucleotides: 3. This CDR3 is built from 13 residues.

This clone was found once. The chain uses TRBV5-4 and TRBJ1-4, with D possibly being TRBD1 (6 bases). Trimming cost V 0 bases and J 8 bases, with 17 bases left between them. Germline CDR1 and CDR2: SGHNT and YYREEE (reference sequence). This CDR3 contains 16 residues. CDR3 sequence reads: CASSLGGHGRKEKLFF. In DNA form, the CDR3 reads TGTGCCAGCAGCTTGGGGGGACACGGGCGGAAGGAAAAACTGTTTTTT.

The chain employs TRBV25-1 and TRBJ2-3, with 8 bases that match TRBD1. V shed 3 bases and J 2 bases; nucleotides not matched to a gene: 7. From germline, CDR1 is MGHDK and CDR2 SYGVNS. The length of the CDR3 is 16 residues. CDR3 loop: CASSEVPGQDTDTQYF. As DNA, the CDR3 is TGTGCCAGCAGTGAGGTGCCGGGACAGGACACAGATACGCAGTATTTT.

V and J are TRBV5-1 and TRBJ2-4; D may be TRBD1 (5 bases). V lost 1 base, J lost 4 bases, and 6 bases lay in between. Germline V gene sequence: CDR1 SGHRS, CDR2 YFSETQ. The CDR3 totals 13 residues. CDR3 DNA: TGCGCCAGCAGCTTGCCAGGGAAAAACATTCAGTACTTC. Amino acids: CASSLPGKNIQYF.

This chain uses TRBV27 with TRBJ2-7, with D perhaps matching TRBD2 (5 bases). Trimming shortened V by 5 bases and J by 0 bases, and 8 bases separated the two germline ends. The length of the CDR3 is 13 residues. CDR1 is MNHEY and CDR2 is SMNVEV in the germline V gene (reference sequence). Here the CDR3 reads CASSGLNSYEQYF. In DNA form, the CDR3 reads TGTGCCAGCAGTGGACTGAACTCCTACGAGCAGTACTTC.

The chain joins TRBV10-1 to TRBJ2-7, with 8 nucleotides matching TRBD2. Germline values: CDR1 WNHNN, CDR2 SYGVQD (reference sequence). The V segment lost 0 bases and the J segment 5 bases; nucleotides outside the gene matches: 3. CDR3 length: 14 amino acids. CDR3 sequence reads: CASSESGREDEQYF. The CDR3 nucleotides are TGCGCCAGCAGTGAGTCCGGGCGGGAGGACGAGCAGTACTTC.

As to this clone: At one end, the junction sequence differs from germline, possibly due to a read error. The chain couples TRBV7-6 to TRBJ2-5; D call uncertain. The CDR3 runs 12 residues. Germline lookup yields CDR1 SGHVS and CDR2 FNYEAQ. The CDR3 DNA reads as TGTGTCAGCAGCCTCCCCCAAGAGACCCAGTACTTC. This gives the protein CVSSLPQETQYF.

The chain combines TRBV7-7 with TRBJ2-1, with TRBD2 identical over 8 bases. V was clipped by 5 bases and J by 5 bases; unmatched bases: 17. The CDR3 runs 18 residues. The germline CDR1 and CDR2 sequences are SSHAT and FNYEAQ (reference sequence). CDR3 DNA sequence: TGTGCCAGCAGCAACCCAGCGGGAGTACCCACCGGCCACAATGAGCAGTTCTTC. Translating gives CASSNPAGVPTGHNEQFF.

CDR3 coding DNA: TGTGCCATCAGTGTCAGGATACCCTCCTACGAGCAGTACTTC. It encodes CAISVRIPSYEQYF. V and J are TRBV10-3 and TRBJ2-7, with unresolved D. V shed 4 bases and J shed 0 bases, with 10 bases lying between them. Per the germline V gene, CDR1 is ENHRY and CDR2 is SYGVKD. This CDR3 contains 14 residues.

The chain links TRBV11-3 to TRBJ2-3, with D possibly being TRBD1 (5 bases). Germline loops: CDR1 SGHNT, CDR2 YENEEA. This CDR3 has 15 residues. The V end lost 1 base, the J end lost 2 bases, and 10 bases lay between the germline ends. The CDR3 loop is CASSLGNRITDTQYF. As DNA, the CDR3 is TGTGCCAGCAGCTTAGGGAACAGGATCACAGATACGCAGTATTTT.

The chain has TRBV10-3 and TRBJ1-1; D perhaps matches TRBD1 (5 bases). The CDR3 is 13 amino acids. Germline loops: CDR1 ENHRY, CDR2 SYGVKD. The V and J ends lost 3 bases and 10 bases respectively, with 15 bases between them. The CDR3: CAISDIEGPGAFF. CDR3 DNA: TGTGCCATCAGTGATATTGAGGGGCCGGGAGCTTTCTTT.

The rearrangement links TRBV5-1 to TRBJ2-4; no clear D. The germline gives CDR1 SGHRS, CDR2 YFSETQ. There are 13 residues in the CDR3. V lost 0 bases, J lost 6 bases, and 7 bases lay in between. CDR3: CASSLGPGNIQYF. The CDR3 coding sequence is TGCGCCAGCAGCTTGGGTCCGGGAAACATTCAGTACTTC.

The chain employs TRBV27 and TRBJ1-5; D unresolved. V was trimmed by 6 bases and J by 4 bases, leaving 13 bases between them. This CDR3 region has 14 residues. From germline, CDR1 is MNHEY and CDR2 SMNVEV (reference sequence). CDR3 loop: CASRYSGLNQPQHF. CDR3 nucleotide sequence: TGTGCCAGCAGGTACTCAGGTTTGAATCAGCCCCAGCATTTT.

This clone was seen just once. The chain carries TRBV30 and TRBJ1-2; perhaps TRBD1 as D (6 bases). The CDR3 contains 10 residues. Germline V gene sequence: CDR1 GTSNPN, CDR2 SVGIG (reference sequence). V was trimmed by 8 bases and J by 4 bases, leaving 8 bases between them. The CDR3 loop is CATDSYGYTF. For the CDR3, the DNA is TGTGCCACGGACAGCTATGGCTACACCTTC.

CDR3 nucleotides: TGTGCCAGCAGCTTTGGGCGGGAGGCCGGGGAGCTGTTTTTT. It specifies CASSFGREAGELFF. V and J are TRBV7-2 and TRBJ2-2; 8 positions match TRBD2. Trimming took 3 bases from V and 6 from J; bases not matched to a gene: 3. The CDR3 is 14 residues long. The germline gives CDR1 SGHTA, CDR2 FQGNSA. Variable domain in full (rest from reference TRBV7-2 and TRBJ2-2): GAGVSQSPSNKVTEKGKDVELRCDPISGHTALYWYRQSLGQGLEFLIYFQGNSAPDKSGLPSDRFSAERTGGSVSTLTIQRTQQEDSAVYLCASSFGREAGELFFGEGSRLTVL.

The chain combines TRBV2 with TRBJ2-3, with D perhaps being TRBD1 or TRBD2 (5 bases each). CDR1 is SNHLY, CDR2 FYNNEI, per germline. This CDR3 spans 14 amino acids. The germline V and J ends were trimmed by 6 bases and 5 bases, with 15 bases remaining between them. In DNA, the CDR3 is TGTGCCAGCAGAGTTGGGGGATTCAGAGATACGCAGTATTTT. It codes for CASRVGGFRDTQYF.

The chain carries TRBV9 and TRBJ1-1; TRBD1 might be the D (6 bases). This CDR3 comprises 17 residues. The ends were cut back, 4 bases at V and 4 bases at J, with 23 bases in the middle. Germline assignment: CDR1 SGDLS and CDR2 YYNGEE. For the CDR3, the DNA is TGTGCCAGCAGCCCCGGGGGGGCAGAGTCGAGAATCACTGAAGCTTTCTTT. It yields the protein CASSPGGAESRITEAFF.

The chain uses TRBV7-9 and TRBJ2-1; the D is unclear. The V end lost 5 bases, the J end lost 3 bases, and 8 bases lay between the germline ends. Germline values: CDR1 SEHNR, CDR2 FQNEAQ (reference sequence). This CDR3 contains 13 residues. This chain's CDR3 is CASSPDLYNEQFF. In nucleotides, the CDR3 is TGTGCCAGCAGCCCGGACCTCTACAATGAGCAGTTCTTC.

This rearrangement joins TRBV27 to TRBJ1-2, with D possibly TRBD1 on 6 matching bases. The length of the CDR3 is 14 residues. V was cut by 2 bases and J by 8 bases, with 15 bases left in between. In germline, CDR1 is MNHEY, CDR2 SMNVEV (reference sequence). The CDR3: CASSLHWGADGYTF. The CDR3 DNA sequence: TGTGCCAGCAGTTTACATTGGGGGGCTGACGGCTACACCTTC.

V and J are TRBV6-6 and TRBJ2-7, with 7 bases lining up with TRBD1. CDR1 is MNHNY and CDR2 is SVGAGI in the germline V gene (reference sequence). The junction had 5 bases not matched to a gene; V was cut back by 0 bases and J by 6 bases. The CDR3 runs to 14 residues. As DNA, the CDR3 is TGTGCCAGCAGTTACTCGGGACAGCAAATCGAGCAGTACTTC. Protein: CASSYSGQQIEQYF.

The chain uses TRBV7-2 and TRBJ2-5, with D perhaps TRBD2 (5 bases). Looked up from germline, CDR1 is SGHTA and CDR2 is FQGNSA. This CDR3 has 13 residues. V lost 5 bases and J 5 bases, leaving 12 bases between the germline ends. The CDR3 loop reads CASSRPGGETQYF. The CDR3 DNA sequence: TGTGCCAGCAGCCGCCCGGGCGGGGAGACCCAGTACTTC.

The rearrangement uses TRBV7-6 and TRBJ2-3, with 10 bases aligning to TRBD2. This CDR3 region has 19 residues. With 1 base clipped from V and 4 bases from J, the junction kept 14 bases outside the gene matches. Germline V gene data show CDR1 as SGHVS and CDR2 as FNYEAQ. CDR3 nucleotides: TGTGCCAGCAGCTTAGATGGGGTTGGGCCTAGCGGGAGATCAGATACGCAGTATTTT. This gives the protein CASSLDGVGPSGRSDTQYF.

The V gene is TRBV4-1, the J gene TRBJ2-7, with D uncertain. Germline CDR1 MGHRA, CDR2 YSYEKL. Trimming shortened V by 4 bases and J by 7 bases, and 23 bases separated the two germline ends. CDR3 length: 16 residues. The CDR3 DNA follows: TGCGCCAGCAGCCGCACACAAGCTCGGACCATTGGAGAGCAGTACTTC. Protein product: CASSRTQARTIGEQYF.

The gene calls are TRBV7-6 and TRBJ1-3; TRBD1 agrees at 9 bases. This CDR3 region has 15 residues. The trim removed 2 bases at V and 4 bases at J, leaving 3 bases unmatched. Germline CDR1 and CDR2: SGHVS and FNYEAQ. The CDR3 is CASSLTGTGGNTIYF. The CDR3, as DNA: TGTGCCAGCAGCTTAACCGGGACAGGGGGAAACACCATATATTTT.

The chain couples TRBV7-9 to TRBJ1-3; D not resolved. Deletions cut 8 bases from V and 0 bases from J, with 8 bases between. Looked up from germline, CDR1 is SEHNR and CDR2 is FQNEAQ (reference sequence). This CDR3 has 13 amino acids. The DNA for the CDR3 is TGTGCCAGCCATAGGGACTCTGGAAACACCATATATTTT. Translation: CASHRDSGNTIYF.

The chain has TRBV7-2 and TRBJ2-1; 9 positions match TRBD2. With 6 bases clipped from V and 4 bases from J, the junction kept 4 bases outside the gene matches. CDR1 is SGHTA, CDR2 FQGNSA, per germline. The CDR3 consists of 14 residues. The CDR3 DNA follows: TGTGCCAGCAGACTGAGCGGGGGGTACAATGAGCAGTTCTTC. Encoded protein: CASRLSGGYNEQFF.

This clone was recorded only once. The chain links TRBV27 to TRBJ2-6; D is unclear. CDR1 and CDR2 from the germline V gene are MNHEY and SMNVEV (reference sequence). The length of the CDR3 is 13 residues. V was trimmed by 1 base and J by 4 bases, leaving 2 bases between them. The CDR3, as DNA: TGTGCCAGCAGTTTATTAGGGGCCAACGTCCTGACTTTC. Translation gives CASSLLGANVLTF.